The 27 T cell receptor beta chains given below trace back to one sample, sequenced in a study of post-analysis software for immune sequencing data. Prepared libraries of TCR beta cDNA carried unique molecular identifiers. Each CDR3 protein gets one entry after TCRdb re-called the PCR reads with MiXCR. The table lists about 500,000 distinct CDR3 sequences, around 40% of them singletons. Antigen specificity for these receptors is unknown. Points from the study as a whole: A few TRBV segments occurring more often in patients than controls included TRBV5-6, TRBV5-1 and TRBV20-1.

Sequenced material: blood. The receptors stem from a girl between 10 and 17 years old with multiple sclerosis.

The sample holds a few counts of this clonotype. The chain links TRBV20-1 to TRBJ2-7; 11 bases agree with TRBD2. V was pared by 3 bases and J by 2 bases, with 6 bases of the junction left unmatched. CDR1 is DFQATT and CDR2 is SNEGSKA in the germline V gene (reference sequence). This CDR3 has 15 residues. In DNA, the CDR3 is TGCAGTGCTAGGTCTAGCGGGAGGCGACCCTACGAGCAGTACTTC. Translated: CSARSSGRRPYEQYF.

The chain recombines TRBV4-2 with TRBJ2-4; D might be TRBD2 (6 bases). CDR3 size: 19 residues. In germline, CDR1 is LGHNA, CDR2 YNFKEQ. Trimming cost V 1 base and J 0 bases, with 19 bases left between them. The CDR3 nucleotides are TGTGCCAGCAGCCAAGTAGATCGGCGGGATGTTTTAGCCAAAAACATTCAGTACTTC. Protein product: CASSQVDRRDVLAKNIQYF.

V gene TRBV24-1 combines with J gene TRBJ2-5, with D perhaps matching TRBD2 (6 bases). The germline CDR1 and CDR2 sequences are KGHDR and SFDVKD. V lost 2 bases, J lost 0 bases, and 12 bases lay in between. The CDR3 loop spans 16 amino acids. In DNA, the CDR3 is TGTGCCACCAGTGATTCGGGGGAAAAGAACCAAGAGACCCAGTACTTC. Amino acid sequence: CATSDSGEKNQETQYF.

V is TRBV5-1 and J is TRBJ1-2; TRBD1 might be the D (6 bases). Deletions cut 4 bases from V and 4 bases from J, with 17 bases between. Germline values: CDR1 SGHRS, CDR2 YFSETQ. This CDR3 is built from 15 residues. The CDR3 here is CASSVTGDRAYGYTF. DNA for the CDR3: TGCGCCAGCAGCGTGACAGGAGATCGGGCCTATGGCTACACCTTC.

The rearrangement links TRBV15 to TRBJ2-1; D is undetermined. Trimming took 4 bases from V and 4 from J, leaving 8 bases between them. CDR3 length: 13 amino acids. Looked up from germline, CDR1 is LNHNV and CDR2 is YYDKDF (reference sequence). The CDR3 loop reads CATSIQDYNEQFF. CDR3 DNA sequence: TGTGCCACCAGCATACAAGATTACAATGAGCAGTTCTTC.

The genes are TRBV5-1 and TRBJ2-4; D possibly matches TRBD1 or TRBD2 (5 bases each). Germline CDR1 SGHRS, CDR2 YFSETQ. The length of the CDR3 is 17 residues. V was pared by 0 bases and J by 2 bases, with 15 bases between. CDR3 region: CASSLGAGLGTKNIQYF. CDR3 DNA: TGCGCCAGCAGCTTGGGGGCAGGGCTCGGGACCAAAAACATTCAGTACTTC.

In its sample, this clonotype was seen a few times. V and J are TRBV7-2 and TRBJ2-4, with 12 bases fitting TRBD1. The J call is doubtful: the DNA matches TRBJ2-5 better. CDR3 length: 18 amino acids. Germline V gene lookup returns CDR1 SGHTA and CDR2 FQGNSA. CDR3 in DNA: TGTGCCAGCAGCTTGGTCGGGACAGGGGGCGGTGGTACGGAGACCCAGTACTTC. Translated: CASSLVGTGGGGTETQYF.

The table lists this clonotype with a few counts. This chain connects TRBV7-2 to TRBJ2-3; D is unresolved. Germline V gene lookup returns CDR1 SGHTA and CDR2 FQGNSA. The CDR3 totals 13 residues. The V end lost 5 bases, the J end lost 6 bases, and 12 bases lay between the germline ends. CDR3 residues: CASSQDPLDTQYF. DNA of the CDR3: TGTGCCAGCAGCCAAGACCCGCTGGATACGCAGTATTTT. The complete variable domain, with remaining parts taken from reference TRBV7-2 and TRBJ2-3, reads GAGVSQSPSNKVTEKGKDVELRCDPISGHTALYWYRQSLGQGLEFLIYFQGNSAPDKSGLPSDRFSAERTGGSVSTLTIQRTQQEDSAVYLCASSQDPLDTQYFGPGTRLTVL.

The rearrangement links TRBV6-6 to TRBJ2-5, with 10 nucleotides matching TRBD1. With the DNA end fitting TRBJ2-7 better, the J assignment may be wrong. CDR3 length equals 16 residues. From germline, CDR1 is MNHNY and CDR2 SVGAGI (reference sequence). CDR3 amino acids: CASSSSGDRGFYEQYF. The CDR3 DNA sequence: TGTGCCAGCAGTTCCTCGGGGGACAGGGGTTTTTACGAGCAGTACTTC.

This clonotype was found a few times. This CDR3 reads CASSLDRGSQFF. CDR3 nucleotides: TGTGCCAGCAGCTTAGACAGGGGGAGTCAGTTCTTC. The chain employs TRBV7-2 and TRBJ2-1; 8 bases are a match to TRBD1. Per germline, CDR1 SGHTA and CDR2 FQGNSA. Losses at the gene ends were 1 base for V and 13 bases for J; bases not matched to a gene: 3. The length of the CDR3 is 12 residues.

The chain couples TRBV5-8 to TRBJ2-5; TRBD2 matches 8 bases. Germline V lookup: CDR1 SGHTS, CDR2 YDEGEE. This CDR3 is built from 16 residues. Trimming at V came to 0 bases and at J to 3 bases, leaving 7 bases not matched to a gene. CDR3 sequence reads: CASSLVAGGSKETQYF. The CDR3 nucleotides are TGTGCCAGCAGCTTGGTCGCGGGAGGATCTAAAGAGACCCAGTACTTC.

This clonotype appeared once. CDR3 DNA: TGTGCCAGCAGCTTAGAACCGGGGAACACTGAAGCTTTCTTT. Its translation is CASSLEPGNTEAFF. This rearrangement joins TRBV7-2 to TRBJ1-1; no clear D gene. The CDR3 spans 14 residues. Per germline, CDR1 SGHTA and CDR2 FQGNSA. Trimming removed 1 base from V and 1 base from J, with 7 bases in between.

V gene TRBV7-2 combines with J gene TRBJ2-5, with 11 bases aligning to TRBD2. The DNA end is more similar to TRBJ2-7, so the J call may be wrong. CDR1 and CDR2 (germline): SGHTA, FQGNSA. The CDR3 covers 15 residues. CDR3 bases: TGTGCCAGCAGCTTAGAAGCTAGCGGGAGGCTCGAGCAGTACTTC. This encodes CASSLEASGRLEQYF.

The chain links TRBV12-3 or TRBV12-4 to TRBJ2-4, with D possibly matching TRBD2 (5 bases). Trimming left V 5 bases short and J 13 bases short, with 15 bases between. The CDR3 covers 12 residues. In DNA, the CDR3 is TGTGCCAGCAGTACCAATTCCGGGGAGCAGTACTTC. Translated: CASSTNSGEQYF.

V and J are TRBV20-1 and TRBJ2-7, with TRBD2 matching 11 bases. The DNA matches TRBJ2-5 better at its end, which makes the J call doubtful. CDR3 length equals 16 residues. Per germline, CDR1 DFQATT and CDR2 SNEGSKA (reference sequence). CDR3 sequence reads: CSARDPASGGKKTQYF. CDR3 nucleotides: TGCAGTGCTAGAGATCCGGCTAGCGGGGGGAAAAAGACCCAGTACTTC.

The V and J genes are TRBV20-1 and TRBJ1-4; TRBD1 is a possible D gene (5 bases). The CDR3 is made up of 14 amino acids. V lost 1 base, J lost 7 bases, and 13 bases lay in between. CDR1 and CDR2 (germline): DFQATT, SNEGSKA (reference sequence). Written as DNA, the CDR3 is TGCAGTGCTAGAGGTGGTAGGGGTTTTGAAAAACTGTTTTTT. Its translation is CSARGGRGFEKLFF.

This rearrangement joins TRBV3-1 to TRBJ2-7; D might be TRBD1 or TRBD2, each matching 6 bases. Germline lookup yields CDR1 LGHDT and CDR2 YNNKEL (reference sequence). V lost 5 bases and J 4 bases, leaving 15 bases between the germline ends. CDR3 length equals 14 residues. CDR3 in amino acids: CASSFAGTKYEQYF. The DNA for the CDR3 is TGTGCCAGCAGCTTCGCGGGGACAAAGTACGAGCAGTACTTC.

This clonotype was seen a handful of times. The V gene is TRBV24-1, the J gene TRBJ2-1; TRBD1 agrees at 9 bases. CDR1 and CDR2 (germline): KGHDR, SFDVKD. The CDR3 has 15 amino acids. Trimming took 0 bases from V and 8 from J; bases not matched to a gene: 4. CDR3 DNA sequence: TGTGCCACCAGTGATTTGCAAGGGACAGGGTATGAGCAGTTCTTC. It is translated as CATSDLQGTGYEQFF.

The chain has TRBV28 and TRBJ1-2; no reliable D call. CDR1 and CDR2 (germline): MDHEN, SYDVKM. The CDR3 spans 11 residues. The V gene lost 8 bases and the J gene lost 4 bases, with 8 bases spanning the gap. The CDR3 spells CASSDGYGYTF. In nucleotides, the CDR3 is TGTGCCAGCTCGGACGGCTATGGCTACACCTTC.

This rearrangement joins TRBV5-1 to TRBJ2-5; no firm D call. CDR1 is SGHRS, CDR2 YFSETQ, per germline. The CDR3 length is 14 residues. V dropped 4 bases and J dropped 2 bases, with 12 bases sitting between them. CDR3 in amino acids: CASSPEGLQETQYF. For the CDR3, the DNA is TGCGCCAGCAGCCCCGAAGGCTTACAAGAGACCCAGTACTTC.

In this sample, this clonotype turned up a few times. Here the CDR3 DNA reads TGCAGTGCTAGAGATGCGGGGACCTACGAGCAGTACTTC. This translates into CSARDAGTYEQYF. The rearrangement joins TRBV20-1 to TRBJ2-5, with a weak D call TRBD2 (6 bases). The J call could be wrong; TRBJ2-7 is a better fit for the DNA end. The CDR3 runs 13 residues. Germline V lookup: CDR1 DFQATT, CDR2 SNEGSKA (reference sequence).

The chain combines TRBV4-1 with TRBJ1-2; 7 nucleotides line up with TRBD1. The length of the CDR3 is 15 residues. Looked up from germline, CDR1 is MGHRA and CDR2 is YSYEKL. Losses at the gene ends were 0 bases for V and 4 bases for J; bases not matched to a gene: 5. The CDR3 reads CASSQDGEGAYGYTF. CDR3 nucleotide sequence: TGCGCCAGCAGCCAAGACGGAGAGGGGGCCTATGGCTACACCTTC.

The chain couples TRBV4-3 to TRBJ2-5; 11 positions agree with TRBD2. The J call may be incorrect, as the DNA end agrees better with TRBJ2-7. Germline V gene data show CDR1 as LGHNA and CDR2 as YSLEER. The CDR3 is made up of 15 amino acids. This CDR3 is CASSQGLAGNDEQYF. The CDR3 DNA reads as TGCGCCAGCAGCCAAGGACTAGCGGGAAATGACGAGCAGTACTTC.

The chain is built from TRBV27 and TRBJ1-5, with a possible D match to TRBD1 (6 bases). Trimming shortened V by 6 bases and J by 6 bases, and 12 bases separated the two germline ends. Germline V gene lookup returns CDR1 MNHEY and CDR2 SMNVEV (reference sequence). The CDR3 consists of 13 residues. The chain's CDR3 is CASRGAGVQPQHF. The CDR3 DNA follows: TGTGCCAGCAGGGGGGCGGGGGTTCAGCCCCAGCATTTT.

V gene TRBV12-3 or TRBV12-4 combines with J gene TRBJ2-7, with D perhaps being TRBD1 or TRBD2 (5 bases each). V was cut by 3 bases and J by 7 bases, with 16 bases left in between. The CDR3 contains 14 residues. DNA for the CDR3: TGTGCCAGCAGTTTTGGGGACGGGGTTAAGGAGCAGTACTTC. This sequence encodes CASSFGDGVKEQYF.

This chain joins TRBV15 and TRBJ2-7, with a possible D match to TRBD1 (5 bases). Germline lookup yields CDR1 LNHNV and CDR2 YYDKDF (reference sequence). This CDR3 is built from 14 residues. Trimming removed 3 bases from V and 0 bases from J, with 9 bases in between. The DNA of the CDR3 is TGTGCCACCAGCAGTCAGGGTGACTCCTACGAGCAGTACTTC. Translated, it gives CATSSQGDSYEQYF.

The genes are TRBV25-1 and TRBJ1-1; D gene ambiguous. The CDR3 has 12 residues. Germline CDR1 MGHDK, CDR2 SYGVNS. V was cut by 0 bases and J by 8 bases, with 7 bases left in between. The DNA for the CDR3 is TGTGCCAGCAGTGAATATACGACAGAAGCTTTCTTT. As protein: CASSEYTTEAFF.